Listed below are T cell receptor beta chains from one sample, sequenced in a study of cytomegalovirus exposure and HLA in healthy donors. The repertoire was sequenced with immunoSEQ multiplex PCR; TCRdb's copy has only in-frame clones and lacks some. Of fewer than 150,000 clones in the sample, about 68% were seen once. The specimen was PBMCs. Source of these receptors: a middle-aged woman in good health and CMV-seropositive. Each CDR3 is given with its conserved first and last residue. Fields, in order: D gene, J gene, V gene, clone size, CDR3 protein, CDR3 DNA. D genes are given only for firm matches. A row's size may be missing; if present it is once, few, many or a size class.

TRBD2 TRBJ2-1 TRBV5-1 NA CASSVTSGRYNEQFF TGCGCCAGCAGCGTGACTAGCGGGAGATACAATGAGCAGTTCTTC
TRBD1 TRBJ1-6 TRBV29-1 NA CSATQGPDSPLHF TGCAGCGCCACACAGGGGCCTGATTCACCCCTCCACTTT
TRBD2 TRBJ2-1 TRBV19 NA CASSIDLRTSGRNEQFF TGTGCCAGTAGTATAGATCTTCGGACTAGCGGGAGGAATGAGCAGTTCTTC
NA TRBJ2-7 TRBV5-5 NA CASSLTEPSREQYF TGTGCCAGCAGCTTGACAGAACCCTCTCGAGAGCAGTACTTC
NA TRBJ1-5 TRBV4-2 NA CASSPTGHNQPQHF TGTGCCAGCAGCCCGACAGGACACAATCAGCCCCAGCATTTT
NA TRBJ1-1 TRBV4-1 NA CASSQVRGEAFF TGCGCCAGCAGCCAAGTCAGGGGTGAAGCTTTCTTT
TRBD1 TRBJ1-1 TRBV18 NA CASSPSTGSITEAFF TGTGCCAGCTCACCTTCGACAGGGAGTATAACTGAAGCTTTCTTT
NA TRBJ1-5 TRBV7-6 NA CASSSQANGDQPQHF TGTGCCAGCAGCTCACAGGCGAATGGGGATCAGCCCCAGCATTTT
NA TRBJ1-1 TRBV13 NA CASSLGSLGGAFF TGTGCCAGCAGCTTAGGATCCCTGGGGGGAGCTTTCTTT
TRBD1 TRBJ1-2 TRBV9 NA CASSAGTAASNYGYTF TGTGCCAGCAGCGCCGGGACAGCAGCTTCTAACTATGGCTACACCTTC
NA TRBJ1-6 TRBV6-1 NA CASSGRGGIYNSPLHF TGTGCCAGCAGTGGACGCGGGGGAATTTATAATTCACCCCTCCACTTT
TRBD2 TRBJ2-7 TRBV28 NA CASSIPPFAGGYEQYF TGTGCCAGCAGTATACCACCCTTCGCGGGGGGTTACGAGCAGTACTTC
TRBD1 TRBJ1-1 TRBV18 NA CASSPLMGQGGGNTEAFF TGTGCCAGCTCACCCCTAATGGGACAGGGGGGAGGGAACACTGAAGCTTTCTTT
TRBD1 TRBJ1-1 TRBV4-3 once CASSQSYGTGYPEAFF TGCGCCAGCAGCCAATCCTACGGGACAGGGTACCCTGAAGCTTTCTTT
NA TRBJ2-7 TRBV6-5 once CASSAEYRVAYEQYF TGTGCCAGCAGTGCTGAATACAGGGTAGCCTACGAGCAGTACTTC
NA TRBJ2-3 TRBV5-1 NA CASSPMGQPTDTQYF TGCGCCAGCAGCCCAATGGGGCAGCCCACAGATACGCAGTATTTT